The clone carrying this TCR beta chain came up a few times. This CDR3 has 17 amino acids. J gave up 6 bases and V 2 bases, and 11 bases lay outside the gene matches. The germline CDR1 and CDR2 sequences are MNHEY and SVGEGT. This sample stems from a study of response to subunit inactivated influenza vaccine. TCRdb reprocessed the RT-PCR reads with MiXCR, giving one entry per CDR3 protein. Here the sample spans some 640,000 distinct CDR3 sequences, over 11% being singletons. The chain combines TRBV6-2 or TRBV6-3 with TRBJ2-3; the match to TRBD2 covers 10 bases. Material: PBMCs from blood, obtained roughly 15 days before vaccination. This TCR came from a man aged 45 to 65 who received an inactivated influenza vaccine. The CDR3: CASSYEPSGRGWDTQYF. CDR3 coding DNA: TGTGCCAGCAGTTACGAACCTAGCGGGAGAGGATGGGATACGCAGTATTTT.